The T cell receptor (beta chain) described here comes from a study of T cell changes during pregnancy in multiple sclerosis. Only in-frame clones appear in the TCRdb table, and some are missing; sequencing was by immunoSEQ multiplex PCR. The sample lists fewer than 45,000 clones; 91% were seen once. Per germline, CDR1 SEHNR and CDR2 FQNEAQ (reference sequence). The CDR3 covers 14 residues. The junction had 6 bases not matched to a gene; V was cut back by 2 bases and J by 8 bases. The input for sequencing was CD4+ T cells from peripheral blood mononuclear cells, taken in the third trimester of pregnancy. The J gene is TRBJ1-2, the V gene TRBV7-9; 9 bases are shared with TRBD1. The TCR originated in a female donor in good health, enrolled as a control in a pregnancy study. CDR3 nucleotide sequence: TGTGCCAGCAGCTTACAGGGACAGGGAGAGGGCTACACCTTC. It specifies CASSLQGQGEGYTF.